This TCR beta chain was captured by sequencing in a study of identical twins. This CDR3 comprises 17 residues. V dropped 4 bases and J dropped 0 bases, with 16 bases sitting between them. The germline CDR1 and CDR2 sequences are MNHNY and SVGAGI (reference sequence). TCRdb redid the calling of the 5' RACE reads with MiXCR, one entry per CDR3 protein. Of 1.5 million to 2 million distinct CDR3 sequences listed, less than 35% are singletons. This receptor was taken from a newborn girl in good health. The sequenced sample consisted of cord blood. V and J are TRBV6-6 and TRBJ2-4; D may be TRBD1 (8 bases). CDR3 coding DNA: TGTGCCAGCAGTTCCAACAGGGGGGGACTAGCCAAAAACATTCAGTACTTC. It specifies CASSSNRGGLAKNIQYF.